Shown below are 14 T cell receptor beta chains from a single sample sequenced in a study of blood T cells in healthy people across ages (dated by TCRdb to 2014 to 2015). The library was made by 5' RACE. Sequencing was performed on an Illumina HiSeq 2500. The second PCR ran for roughly 7 to 11 cycles and used a J-beta primer mix along with a sample-barcoded 5' primer. TCRdb passed the public sequencing reads through fastp at Q25 and MiXCR, retaining productive beta sequences. CDR3 protein sequences are deduplicated, and each keeps its most common genes and DNA. This sample holds hundreds of thousands of distinct CDR3 sequences; approximately 52% were observed only once. Of the sample, 13% falls within the top ten clones. Source material: blood. The receptors were sampled from an elderly woman in good health.

The V and J genes are TRBV20-1 and TRBJ2-3, with 10 bases identical to TRBD1. The ends lost 0 bases at V and 5 bases at J; junction bases unmatched: 8. The germline V gene encodes CDR1 DFQATT and CDR2 SNEGSKA (reference sequence). CDR3 length: 16 amino acids. This CDR3 reads CSARDDTGQGVDTQYF. CDR3 nucleotides: TGCAGTGCTAGAGACGACACCGGACAGGGGGTAGATACGCAGTATTTT.

The chain recombines TRBV27 with TRBJ1-6; D may be TRBD1 (5 bases). Germline V gives CDR1 MNHEY, CDR2 SMNVEV (reference sequence). The CDR3 consists of 17 residues. Trimming took off 4 bases at V and 5 bases at J, with 18 bases between the two ends. Here the CDR3 DNA reads TGTGCCAGCAGTTCACCCGGGACTAGCGGAAATAATTCACCCCTCCACTTT. Translating gives CASSSPGTSGNNSPLHF.

This clonotype was found many times. V usage is TRBV29-1 and J usage is TRBJ1-2, with D unresolved. The CDR3 loop spans 13 amino acids. Trimming removed 3 bases from V and 4 bases from J, with 12 bases in between. Germline V gives CDR1 SQVTM, CDR2 ANQGSEA. This CDR3 is CSVEWAGGYGYTF. As DNA, the CDR3 is TGCAGCGTTGAGTGGGCAGGCGGCTATGGCTACACCTTC.

The chain combines TRBV3-1 with TRBJ2-1; the D is unclear. Deletions cut 4 bases from V and 7 bases from J, with 8 bases between. Germline V gene lookup returns CDR1 LGHDT and CDR2 YNNKEL (reference sequence). The CDR3 sequence is 12 residues long. The CDR3 sequence: CASSRGVNEQFF. The CDR3 DNA is TGTGCCAGCAGCCGAGGAGTTAATGAGCAGTTCTTC.

This clonotype occurred a few times. The chain combines TRBV6-1 with TRBJ2-3; TRBD2 aligns across 10 bases. The CDR3 loop spans 13 amino acids. Trimming removed 6 bases from V and 5 bases from J; junction bases left unmatched: 2. The V gene's germline CDR1 is MNHNS and CDR2 SASEGT. CDR3 amino acids: CASRLAGLDTQYF. Written as DNA, the CDR3 is TGTGCCAGCAGACTAGCGGGGCTAGATACGCAGTATTTT.

This clonotype appeared a few times. A clone one base away is much larger, so this may be a read error. The gene calls are TRBV12-3 or TRBV12-4 and TRBJ1-2; D is unclear. CDR3 length: 13 residues. V lost 7 bases and J lost 4, with 13 bases in between. The CDR3 loop is CASTRTNGYGYTF. DNA of the CDR3: TGTGCCAGCACCCGAACGAATGGCTATGGCTACACCTTC.

CDR3 nucleotides: TGTGCCAGCAGTTTAATGGGGGCCACTGAAGCTTTCTTT. This codes for CASSLMGATEAFF. The chain employs TRBV12-3 or TRBV12-4 and TRBJ1-1, with D tentatively TRBD1 (6 bases). The CDR3 contains 13 residues. Trimming left V 2 bases short and J 4 bases short, with 8 bases between.

This clonotype was seen at least ten times. The CDR3 region is CSAIGQDTINSKNIQYF. The CDR3 DNA follows: TGCAGTGCTATAGGACAGGACACCATAAATTCCAAAAACATTCAGTACTTC. The chain links TRBV20-1 to TRBJ2-4; 7 bases are a match to TRBD1. Trimming at V came to 4 bases and at J to 2 bases, leaving 14 bases not matched to a gene. The CDR3 runs to 17 residues. Germline V gene lookup returns CDR1 DFQATT and CDR2 SNEGSKA (reference sequence).

The chain employs TRBV7-2 and TRBJ1-4; D remains unclear. Trimming shortened V by 2 bases and J by 0 bases, and 4 bases separated the two germline ends. This CDR3 contains 14 residues. The germline V gene encodes CDR1 SGHTA and CDR2 FQGNSA. The CDR3 coding sequence is TGTGCCAGCAGCTTAAGTCCAACTAATGAAAAACTGTTTTTT. Encoded protein: CASSLSPTNEKLFF.

This clonotype was seen once. A read error is possible here, since a much larger clone lies one base away. V and J are TRBV29-1 and TRBJ2-3; 7 bases line up with TRBD2. J was trimmed by 8 bases and V by 7 bases; bases with no gene match: 9. Germline CDR1 SQVTM, CDR2 ANQGSEA. The CDR3 has 12 residues. CDR3 bases: TGCAGCGGTGGGGGGGGTACGAGTACGCAGTATTTT. Its protein is CSGGGGTSTQYF.

The V gene is TRBV3-1, the J gene TRBJ2-7, with 10 nucleotides matching TRBD2. Looked up from germline, CDR1 is LGHDT and CDR2 is YNNKEL (reference sequence). The CDR3 extends over 16 amino acids. Unmatched junction bases numbered 11, after V lost 6 bases and J lost 3 bases. CDR3 loop: CASSPGVSGGIYEQYF. The CDR3 coding sequence is TGTGCCAGCAGTCCGGGGGTTAGCGGGGGGATCTACGAGCAGTACTTC.

This clonotype turned up a few times. DNA for the CDR3: TGCAGTGCTAGACTCACCAACAGGGAAAGAGAGACCCAGTACTTC. Its translation: CSARLTNRERETQYF. The chain joins TRBV20-1 to TRBJ2-5, with a weak D call TRBD1 (6 bases). The CDR3 totals 15 residues. V lost 2 bases and J 4 bases, leaving 17 bases between the germline ends. Per germline, CDR1 DFQATT and CDR2 SNEGSKA (reference sequence).

This clonotype has at least ten counts. For the CDR3, the DNA is TGTGCCAGCAGCTTCCGCGTCCGTGGTGAGCAGTTCTTC. Translation: CASSFRVRGEQFF. The V call is TRBV7-2, the J call TRBJ2-1; no clear D gene. V was trimmed by 3 bases and J by 9 bases, leaving 12 bases between them. This CDR3 has 13 residues. Germline CDR1 reads SGHTA; CDR2 reads FQGNSA.

The rearrangement uses TRBV29-1 and TRBJ2-7, with 11 bases lining up with TRBD1. This CDR3 has 14 amino acids. CDR1 and CDR2 (germline): SQVTM, ANQGSEA. V was pared by 7 bases and J by 1 base, with 6 bases of the junction left unmatched. CDR3: CSAHGTGGSYEQYF. DNA of the CDR3: TGCAGCGCCCATGGGACAGGGGGATCCTACGAGCAGTACTTC.